Following are 10 T cell receptor beta chains from one sample sequenced in a study of blood T cells in healthy people across ages. The second PCR ran roughly 7 to 12 cycles with a sample-barcoded 5' primer and J-beta primers. MiXCR was run by TCRdb on the 5' RACE reads, yielding one entry per CDR3 protein. The sample includes about 800,000 distinct CDR3 sequences, about 46% seen only once; the top ten take roughly 18%. Sequencing was done on a sample of blood. The receptor source for this set is a man older than 75 in good health.

The chain carries TRBV20-1 and TRBJ2-7; TRBD2 aligns across 10 bases. Germline trimming cut 4 bases from V and 4 bases from J; bases unmatched to any gene: 7. The CDR3 is 14 residues long. Per germline, CDR1 DFQATT and CDR2 SNEGSKA (reference sequence). CDR3 nucleotide sequence: TGCAGTGCTAAACGACGAGCGGGAGGGTACGAGCAGTACTTC. Encoded protein: CSAKRRAGGYEQYF.

The V and J genes are TRBV27 and TRBJ2-7, with TRBD1 identical over 12 bases. Trimming took 4 bases from V and 0 from J; bases not matched to a gene: 7. CDR1 is MNHEY and CDR2 is SMNVEV in the germline V gene (reference sequence). The CDR3 sequence is 17 residues long. The CDR3 loop reads CASSSGTGGLSSYEQYF. The CDR3 nucleotides read TGTGCCAGCAGTTCCGGGACAGGGGGCTTGAGCTCCTACGAGCAGTACTTC.

A word on this clonotype: A read error may account for a junction end that differs from germline. The chain employs TRBV7-2 and TRBJ2-7; a weak D match, TRBD2 (5 bases). Germline loops: CDR1 SGHTA, CDR2 FQGNSA. The CDR3 length is 14 residues. DNA for the CDR3: TGCGCCAGCAGCTTGGGAGTAGGGAGCTACGAGCAGTACTTC. As protein: CASSLGVGSYEQYF.

The chain combines TRBV12-3 or TRBV12-4 with TRBJ2-1; D is undetermined. The CDR3 is made up of 15 amino acids. V was shortened by 6 bases and J by 6 bases, with 18 bases between the two germline ends. CDR3 sequence: CASRLGELPINEQFF. CDR3 in DNA: TGTGCCAGCAGGTTGGGCGAGCTCCCCATCAATGAGCAGTTCTTC.

The chain carries TRBV20-1 and TRBJ2-1, with TRBD2 matching over 8 bases. The CDR3 is 15 amino acids. The germline V gene has CDR1 DFQATT and CDR2 SNEGSKA (reference sequence). Trimming removed 2 bases from V and 2 bases from J; junction bases left unmatched: 5. Here the CDR3 reads CSARRAGATYNEQFF. The CDR3 nucleotides read TGCAGTGCTAGAAGAGCGGGGGCGACCTACAATGAGCAGTTCTTC.

CDR3 DNA: TGTGCCAGCTCACCGCTTGGACAGGAGGCAGGTAACACTGAAGCTTTCTTT. It codes for CASSPLGQEAGNTEAFF. This chain uses TRBV18 with TRBJ1-1, with TRBD1 identical over 7 bases. CDR1 is KGHSH, CDR2 LQKENI, per germline. There are 17 residues in the CDR3. The V and J ends lost 3 bases and 2 bases, in that order; junction bases with no gene match: 12.

This chain uses TRBV29-1 with TRBJ2-1, with unresolved D. Per the germline V gene, CDR1 is SQVTM and CDR2 is ANQGSEA. This CDR3 has 15 residues. Trimming removed 4 bases at V and 3 bases at J, with 16 bases between. This chain's CDR3 is CSVVEGVAFYNEQFF. Here the CDR3 DNA reads TGCAGCGTTGTAGAAGGCGTTGCTTTCTACAATGAGCAGTTCTTC.

Only a few counts were recorded for this clonotype. V gene TRBV28 combines with J gene TRBJ2-5, with a weak D call TRBD1 (6 bases). The end of the DNA aligns better with TRBJ2-7, so the J call may be wrong. Germline loops: CDR1 MDHEN, CDR2 SYDVKM. The CDR3 totals 19 residues. The CDR3 sequence: CASSTRGYGPFQSSYEQYF. The CDR3 DNA sequence: TGTGCCAGCAGTACCAGGGGTTACGGACCCTTCCAATCCTCCTACGAGCAGTACTTC.

To note about this clonotype: Given a much more abundant clone one base away, this may be a read error. This is likely a read error, given that the CDR3 carries no conserved phenylalanine or tryptophan at its end. The chain combines TRBV5-6 with TRBJ1-1; D is unclear. Trimming removed 4 bases from V and 7 bases from J, with 11 bases in between. CDR1 is SGHDT, CDR2 YYEEEE, per germline. CDR3 length: 12 residues. The CDR3 nucleotides read TGTGCCAGCAGCGAACTTGGTGGTGAAGCTTTCGTT. This encodes CASSELGGEAFV.

The J gene is TRBJ2-3, the V gene TRBV27, with 11 bases fitting TRBD2. Germline V gene data show CDR1 as MNHEY and CDR2 as SMNVEV (reference sequence). This CDR3 comprises 15 residues. Trimming took 2 bases from V and 6 from J; bases not matched to a gene: 4. CDR3 bases: TGTGCCAGCAGTTTAACTAGCGGGAGATTGGATACGCAGTATTTT. Its translation: CASSLTSGRLDTQYF.